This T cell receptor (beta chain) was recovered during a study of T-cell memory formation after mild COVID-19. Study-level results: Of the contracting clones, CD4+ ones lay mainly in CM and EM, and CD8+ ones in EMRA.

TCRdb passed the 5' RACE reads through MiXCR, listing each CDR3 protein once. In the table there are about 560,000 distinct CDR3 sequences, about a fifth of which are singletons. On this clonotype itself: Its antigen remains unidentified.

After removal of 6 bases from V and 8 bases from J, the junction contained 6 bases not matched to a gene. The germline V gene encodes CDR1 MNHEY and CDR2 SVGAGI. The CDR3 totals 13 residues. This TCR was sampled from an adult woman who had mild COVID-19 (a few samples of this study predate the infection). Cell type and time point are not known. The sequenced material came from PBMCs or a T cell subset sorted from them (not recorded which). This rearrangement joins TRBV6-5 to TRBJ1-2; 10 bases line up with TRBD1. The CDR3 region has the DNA TGTGCCAGCAGAAATCGGGACAGGGGCGGCTACACCTTC. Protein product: CASRNRDRGGYTF.